The 26 T cell receptor beta chains listed next were all sequenced from one sample in a study of T cells expressing NK-cell markers. TCRdb re-called the 5' RACE reads and shows each CDR3 protein once, DNA omitted. The listing contains 500,000 or so distinct CDR3 sequences. Sequencing input: blood T cells: a sorted CD56 or NKG2C T cell subset, CD4+ or CD8+ T cells, or bulk PBMC T cells (not recorded which). Receptor source: a man younger than 35 in good health.

The chain joins TRBV6-1 to TRBJ2-7; the D call from TCRdb, TRBD1, cannot be confirmed without DNA. Germline-derived CDR1 and CDR2 are MNHNS and SASEGT. CDR3 size: 14 residues. CDR3: CASSEWRAPFERYF.

The chain links TRBV7-7 to TRBJ2-2; TCRdb outputs TRBD1, but without DNA this stays unchecked. The V gene's germline CDR1 is SSHAT and CDR2 FNYEAQ (reference sequence). The CDR3 has 16 residues. CDR3 sequence reads: CASSAYPVANTGELFF. The full variable domain, completed using reference TRBV7-7 and TRBJ2-2, is GAGVSQSPRYKVTKRGQDVTLRCDPISSHATLYWYQQALGQGPEFLTYFNYEAQPDKSGLPSDRFSAERPEGSISTLTIQRTEQRDSAMYRCASSAYPVANTGELFFGEGSRLTVL.

The chain couples TRBV5-6 to TRBJ2-1; without DNA, the TCRdb call of TRBD2 cannot be checked. This CDR3 comprises 16 residues. Germline V gives CDR1 SGHDT, CDR2 YYEEEE. CDR3 in amino acids: CASSPQTGVLGNEQFF.

CDR3 sequence: CASRVLAGSYEQYF. This chain connects TRBV2 to TRBJ2-7; the D gene TCRdb calls, TRBD2, cannot be checked with no DNA. This CDR3 has 14 amino acids. Per germline, CDR1 SNHLY and CDR2 FYNNEI.

The rearrangement links TRBV7-2 to TRBJ2-3; TCRdb reports TRBD2, a call that lacks DNA to check it against. CDR3 size: 16 residues. Germline lookup yields CDR1 SGHTA and CDR2 FQGNSA. The CDR3: CASSTRRSSSTDTQYF.

This chain connects TRBV20-1 to TRBJ2-6; TCRdb's assignment of TRBD1 cannot be checked, as there is no DNA. The CDR3 consists of 16 residues. The germline V gene encodes CDR1 DFQATT and CDR2 SNEGSKA (reference sequence). The CDR3 is CSARNRGSSGANVLTF.

The rearrangement joins TRBV28 to TRBJ2-7; TCRdb's D call, TRBD1, is unchecked because there is no DNA. Germline CDR1 reads MDHEN; CDR2 reads SYDVKM. The CDR3 length is 14 residues. CDR3 residues: CASSGQGAPSEQYF.

The chain has TRBV12-3 or TRBV12-4 and TRBJ2-1. This CDR3 has 13 amino acids. The CDR3 loop is CARRQGSYNEQFF.

This rearrangement joins TRBV6-5 to TRBJ1-5. CDR1 and CDR2 (germline): MNHEY, SVGAGI. The CDR3 extends over 14 amino acids. CDR3 loop: CASRAPDSNQPQHF.

The V and J genes are TRBV5-1 and TRBJ1-1. This CDR3 has 13 amino acids. Germline V gene data show CDR1 as SGHRS and CDR2 as YFSETQ. CDR3 protein: CASSNVGWTEAFF.

The gene calls are TRBV27 and TRBJ1-1. Germline lookup yields CDR1 MNHEY and CDR2 SMNVEV (reference sequence). This CDR3 is built from 13 residues. The CDR3 sequence is CASGAVPSTEAFF.

The chain recombines TRBV12-3 or TRBV12-4 with TRBJ2-3; TCRdb calls TRBD1, which cannot be checked without DNA. CDR3 length: 15 residues. CDR3 loop: CASGRDRGDTDTQYF.

J is TRBJ1-6 and V is TRBV13. Germline-derived CDR1 and CDR2 are PRHDT and FYEKMQ (reference sequence). The CDR3 has 12 amino acids. The CDR3 is CASSLVGSPLHF.

This chain uses TRBV6-5 with TRBJ2-7; TCRdb's D call, TRBD2, is unchecked because there is no DNA. The CDR3 runs to 17 residues. The V gene's germline CDR1 is MNHEY and CDR2 SVGAGI. Here the CDR3 reads CASSYTSRTSGRYEQYF.

The rearrangement uses TRBV2 and TRBJ1-1. The CDR3 is 13 amino acids. CDR1 is SNHLY, CDR2 FYNNEI, per germline. CDR3 amino acids: CASGGTANTEAFF.

The rearrangement links TRBV5-1 to TRBJ2-1. Germline loops: CDR1 SGHRS, CDR2 YFSETQ. The CDR3 is made up of 11 amino acids. CDR3 region: CASSTANEQFF.

The chain carries TRBV18 and TRBJ2-1; TCRdb's D call, TRBD2, is unchecked because there is no DNA. CDR1 is KGHSH, CDR2 LQKENI, per germline. The CDR3 runs to 12 residues. The CDR3 region is CATTSGNNEQFF.

This chain joins TRBV6-2 or TRBV6-3 and TRBJ2-3; TCRdb names TRBD2, which stays unverified in the absence of DNA. In germline, CDR1 is MNHEY, CDR2 SVGEGT. The CDR3 is made up of 16 amino acids. The CDR3 sequence is CASRTRLAGITDTQYF.

The rearrangement joins TRBV5-1 to TRBJ2-3. This CDR3 has 16 amino acids. CDR1 and CDR2 (germline): SGHRS, YFSETQ. The CDR3 loop is CASSLGHSSITDTQYF.

The V call is TRBV28, the J call TRBJ2-7; no DNA is available, so the TRBD1 call from TCRdb remains unchecked. Germline assignment: CDR1 MDHEN and CDR2 SYDVKM. This CDR3 is built from 13 residues. CDR3 sequence reads: CASNEGVSYEQYF. Filled out from reference TRBV28 and TRBJ2-7, the complete variable domain reads DVKVTQSSRYLVKRTGEKVFLECVQDMDHENMFWYRQDPGLGLRLIYFSYDVKMKEKGDIPEGYSVSREKKERFSLILESASTNQTSMYLCASNEGVSYEQYFGPGTRLTVT.

The genes are TRBV5-1 and TRBJ2-1; TCRdb indicates TRBD1, and absent DNA this call remains unverified. The CDR3 is 15 residues long. The germline V gene has CDR1 SGHRS and CDR2 YFSETQ. CDR3 loop: CASRPRQASYNEQFF. Supplemented by reference TRBV5-1 and TRBJ2-1, the full variable domain reads KAGVTQTPRYLIKTRGQQVTLSCSPISGHRSVSWYQQTPGQGLQFLFEYFSETQRNKGNFPGRFSGRQFSNSRSEMNVSTLELGDSALYLCASRPRQASYNEQFFGPGTRLTVL.

This sequence joins TRBV9 and TRBJ2-2; lacking DNA, the TRBD1 call made by TCRdb goes unchecked. The CDR3 is made up of 14 amino acids. Germline CDR1 is SGDLS and CDR2 is YYNGEE. The CDR3 sequence is CASSPFRPSGELFF. Combining the CDR3 with reference TRBV9 and TRBJ2-2 gives the whole variable domain DSGVTQTPKHLITATGQRVTLRCSPRSGDLSVYWYQQSLDQGLQFLIQYYNGEERAKGNILERFSAQQFPDLHSELNLSSLELGDSALYFCASSPFRPSGELFFGEGSRLTVL.

This chain links TRBV29-1 with TRBJ2-1; absent DNA, TCRdb's TRBD2 call cannot be checked. Germline V gives CDR1 SQVTM, CDR2 ANQGSEA. CDR3 length: 16 amino acids. The CDR3 reads CSVERSREGLRNEQFF.

V is TRBV13 and J is TRBJ2-3; with no DNA, the TCRdb D assignment of TRBD1 cannot be verified. The CDR3 covers 18 residues. Germline V CDR1 and CDR2: PRHDT, FYEKMQ (reference sequence). This chain's CDR3 is CASSRYARTGDGTDTQYF. The whole variable domain, remainder taken from reference TRBV13 and TRBJ2-3, is AAGVIQSPRHLIKEKRETATLKCYPIPRHDTVYWYQQGPGQDPQFLISFYEKMQSDKGSIPDRFSAQQFSDYHSELNMSSLELGDSALYFCASSRYARTGDGTDTQYFGPGTRLTVL.

The chain is built from TRBV4-1 and TRBJ2-1; TCRdb outputs TRBD1, but without DNA this stays unchecked. The CDR3 spans 15 residues. From germline, CDR1 is MGHRA and CDR2 YSYEKL. CDR3 residues: CASSGVGTKNNEQFF.

The genes are TRBV29-1 and TRBJ2-1; the TCRdb call, TRBD2, lacks DNA for checking. Looked up from germline, CDR1 is SQVTM and CDR2 is ANQGSEA. The CDR3 has 16 residues. CDR3 in amino acids: CSVERGARGGYNEQFF.